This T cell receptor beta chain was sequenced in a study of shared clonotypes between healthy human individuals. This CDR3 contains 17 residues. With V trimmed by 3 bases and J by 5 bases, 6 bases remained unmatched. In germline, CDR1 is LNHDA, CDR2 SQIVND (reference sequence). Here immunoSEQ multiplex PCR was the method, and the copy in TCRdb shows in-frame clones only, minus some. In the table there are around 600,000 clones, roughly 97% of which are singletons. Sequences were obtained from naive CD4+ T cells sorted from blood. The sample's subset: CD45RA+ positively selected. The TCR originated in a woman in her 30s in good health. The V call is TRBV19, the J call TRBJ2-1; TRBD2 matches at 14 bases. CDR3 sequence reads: CASSIVGLAGDHNEQFF. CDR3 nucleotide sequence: TGTGCCAGTAGTATTGTGGGACTAGCGGGAGATCACAATGAGCAGTTCTTC. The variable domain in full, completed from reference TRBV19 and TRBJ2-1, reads DGGITQSPKYLFRKEGQNVTLSCEQNLNHDAMYWYRQDPGQGLRLIYYSQIVNDFQKGDIAEGYSVSREKKESFPLTVTSAQKNPTAFYLCASSIVGLAGDHNEQFFGPGTRLTVL.